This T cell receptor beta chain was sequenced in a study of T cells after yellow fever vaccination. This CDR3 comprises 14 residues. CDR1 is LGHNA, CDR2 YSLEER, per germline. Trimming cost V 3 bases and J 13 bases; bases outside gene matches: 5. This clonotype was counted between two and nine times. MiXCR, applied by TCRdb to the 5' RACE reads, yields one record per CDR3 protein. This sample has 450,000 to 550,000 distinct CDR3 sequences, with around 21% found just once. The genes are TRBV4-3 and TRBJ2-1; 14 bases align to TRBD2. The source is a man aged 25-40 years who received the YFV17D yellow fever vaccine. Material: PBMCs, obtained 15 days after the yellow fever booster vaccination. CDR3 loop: CASSQGLAGASQFF. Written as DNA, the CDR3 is TGCGCCAGCAGCCAGGGACTAGCGGGAGCTTCACAGTTCTTC.